These T cell receptor beta chains were read from a single sample in a study of T cell repertoires in cytomegalovirus infection. One entry per CDR3 protein results from TCRdb running MiXCR on the reads. The repertoire holds some 350,000 distinct CDR3 sequences, with less than 20% as singletons. Sequenced material: PBMCs. The receptor source for this set is a human donor in good health (CMV status not recorded). Some clones in this sample may be carry-over from other donors' samples. The CDR3 runs from the conserved cysteine through the conserved F or W. The D gene is left open where the match is weak. The size of a clone is reported for some rows only, either as once, few or many, or as a class for expanded clones.

NA	TRBJ1-5	TRBV4-1	NA	CASSQLTVYQPQHF	TGCGCCAGCAGCCAATTGACAGTCTATCAGCCCCAGCATTTT
NA	TRBJ2-3	TRBV28	TRBD1	CASSSTLGGPFYRQYF	TGTGCCAGCAGTTCTACACTAGGGGGCCCCTTTTATCGGCAGTATTTT
few	TRBJ2-3	TRBV19	NA	CASIALGESPDTQYF	TGTGCCAGTATCGCCCTAGGGGAGTCGCCAGATACGCAGTATTTT
few	TRBJ2-1	TRBV10-3	NA	CAISEADYNEQFF	TGTGCCATCAGTGAGGCAGACTACAATGAGCAGTTCTTC
once	TRBJ2-1	TRBV19	NA	CASSMSRGPNEQFF	TGTGCCAGTAGTATGTCCCGGGGGCCGAATGAGCAGTTCTTC
few	TRBJ2-7	TRBV5-5	TRBD1	CASSYTGAFAYEQYF	TGTGCCAGCAGCTACACAGGGGCTTTCGCCTACGAGCAGTACTTC
NA	TRBJ1-5	TRBV18	NA	CASSPDRTYQPQHF	TGTGCCAGCTCACCAGACAGGACTTATCAGCCCCAGCATTTT
many	TRBJ2-7	TRBV7-2	NA	CASSPLGSYEQYF	TGTGCCAGCAGCCCCCTGGGTTCCTACGAGCAGTACTTC
many	TRBJ1-3	TRBV5-5	NA	CASSIPSPGNTIYF	TGTGCCAGCAGCATCCCCTCCCCTGGAAACACCATATATTTT
many	TRBJ1-5	TRBV28	NA	CASSSRGPRLAPQHF	TGTGCCAGCAGTTCGCGGGGCCCAAGGTTAGCGCCCCAGCATTTT
many	TRBJ2-5	TRBV7-2	NA	CASSLGRLYQETQYF	TGTGCCAGCAGCTTAGGGCGACTATACCAAGAGACCCAGTACTTC
NA	TRBJ1-1	TRBV7-2	NA	CASSLRPSGTEAFF	TGTGCCAGCAGCCTTAGGCCCTCCGGAACTGAAGCTTTCTTT
NA	TRBJ1-4	TRBV28	TRBD1	CASSSTGGLNEKLFF	TGTGCCAGCAGCTCAACAGGGGGCCTTAATGAAAAACTGTTTTTT
many	TRBJ1-4	TRBV6-1	NA	CASSFGTQNEKLFF	TGTGCCAGCAGCTTCGGGACACAAAATGAAAAACTGTTTTTT
many	TRBJ1-2	TRBV12-3/TRBV12-4	NA	CASSFQGDYGYTF	TGTGCCAGCAGTTTCCAGGGCGACTATGGCTACACCTTC
few	TRBJ2-7	TRBV6-8	NA	CASRTPGTYEQYF	TGTGCCAGCAGGACTCCGGGGACTTACGAGCAGTACTTC
NA	TRBJ2-3	TRBV6-2/TRBV6-3	TRBD2	CASRTASGKDTQYF	TGTGCCAGCAGGACGGCTAGCGGGAAGGATACGCAGTATTTT
many	TRBJ1-5	TRBV7-8	NA	CASSYRDQPQHF	TGTGCCAGCAGCTACAGGGACCAGCCCCAGCATTTT
few	TRBJ2-7	TRBV28	TRBD2	CASSLSGTSGYEQYF	TGTGCCAGCAGTTTGTCCGGGACTAGCGGCTACGAGCAGTACTTC
few	TRBJ1-2	TRBV7-2	NA	CASSSTARYGYTF	TGTGCCAGCAGCTCTACGGCAAGATATGGCTACACCTTC
few	TRBJ1-3	TRBV29-1	NA	CSVEASDAAPSGNTIYF	TGCAGCGTTGAAGCGTCGGATGCAGCTCCCTCTGGAAACACCATATATTTT
NA	TRBJ2-5	TRBV27	NA	CASSEFGTETQYF	TGTGCCAGCAGTGAATTTGGTACGGAGACCCAGTACTTC
many	TRBJ2-1	TRBV4-1	TRBD2	CASSPSDPSGGVEQFF	TGCGCCAGCAGCCCAAGCGACCCTAGCGGGGGGGTAGAGCAGTTCTTC
many	TRBJ2-3	TRBV10-3	TRBD2	CAISVNPGGDTQYF	TGTGCCATCAGTGTCAACCCGGGGGGGGATACGCAGTATTTT
NA	TRBJ1-1	TRBV7-2	NA	CASTPDTGVSEAFF	TGTGCCAGCACCCCGGACACGGGAGTCTCTGAAGCTTTCTTT
few	TRBJ2-1	TRBV5-1	NA	CARLNRPTVEQFF	TGCGCCAGACTCAACAGGCCAACCGTTGAGCAGTTCTTC
NA	TRBJ1-5	TRBV23-1	NA	CASRPGVGDQPQHF	TGCGCCAGCAGGCCGGGGGTGGGGGATCAGCCCCAGCATTTT
few	TRBJ2-1	TRBV12-3/TRBV12-4	NA	CASGSQSSYNEQFF	TGTGCCAGCGGATCCCAAAGCTCCTACAATGAGCAGTTCTTC